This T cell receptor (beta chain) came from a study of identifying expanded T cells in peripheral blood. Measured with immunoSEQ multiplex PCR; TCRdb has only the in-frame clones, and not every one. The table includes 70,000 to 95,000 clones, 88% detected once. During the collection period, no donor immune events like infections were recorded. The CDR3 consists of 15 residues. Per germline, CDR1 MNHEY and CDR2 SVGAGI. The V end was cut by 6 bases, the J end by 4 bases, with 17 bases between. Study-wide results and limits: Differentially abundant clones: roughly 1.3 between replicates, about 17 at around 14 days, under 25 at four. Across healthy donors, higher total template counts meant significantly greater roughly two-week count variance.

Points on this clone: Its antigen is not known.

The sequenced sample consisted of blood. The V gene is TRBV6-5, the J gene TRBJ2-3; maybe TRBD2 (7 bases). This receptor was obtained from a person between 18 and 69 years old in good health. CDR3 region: CASRRGEGGPDTQYF. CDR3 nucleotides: TGTGCCAGCAGGAGGGGGGAGGGGGGCCCAGATACGCAGTATTTT.